The 21 T cell receptor beta chains listed next were all sequenced from one sample in a study of T cell changes during pregnancy in multiple sclerosis. Produced via immunoSEQ multiplex PCR; TCRdb's table is partial and in-frame only. The table records more than 65,000 clones, just over 90% of them present only once. The specimen comprised CD4+ T cells from peripheral blood mononuclear cells, sampled before pregnancy. The receptor set was obtained from a female donor with multiple sclerosis, enrolled in a pregnancy study.

The chain employs TRBV15 and TRBJ2-1, with 9 nucleotides matching TRBD2. The germline gives CDR1 LNHNV, CDR2 YYDKDF (reference sequence). CDR3 length: 17 residues. V lost 0 bases to trimming and J lost 0 bases; unmatched junction nucleotides: 3. The CDR3: CATSRDLAGSSYNEQFF. The CDR3 DNA sequence: TGTGCCACCAGCAGAGACCTAGCGGGGAGCTCCTACAATGAGCAGTTCTTC. Full variable domain (outside the CDR3, taken from reference TRBV15 and TRBJ2-1): DAMVIQNPRYQVTQFGKPVTLSCSQTLNHNVMYWYQQKSSQAPKLLFHYYDKDFNNEADTPDNFQSRRPNTSFCFLDIRSPGLGDTAMYLCATSRDLAGSSYNEQFFGPGTRLTVL.

V and J are TRBV5-1 and TRBJ1-3; D might be TRBD1 (5 bases). This CDR3 region has 16 residues. V was shortened by 0 bases and J by 4 bases, with 14 bases between the two germline ends. Germline lookup yields CDR1 SGHRS and CDR2 YFSETQ. CDR3 coding DNA: TGCGCCAGCAGCTTGGGTTCCAGGGTGGACGGAAACACCATATATTTT. Encoded protein: CASSLGSRVDGNTIYF.

The chain employs TRBV6-4 and TRBJ1-6, with 8 bases matching TRBD1. There are 18 residues in the CDR3. The germline gives CDR1 MRHNA, CDR2 SNTAGT. The V gene end was trimmed by 6 bases and the J gene end by 0 bases; junction bases not matched to a gene: 10. The CDR3 region is CASSATRQGSSYNSPLHF. The CDR3 DNA follows: TGTGCCAGCAGCGCAACCCGACAGGGGAGCTCCTATAATTCACCCCTCCACTTT.

This clone was seen a single time. The rearrangement uses TRBV29-1 and TRBJ2-2, with TRBD2 identical over 8 bases. There are 17 residues in the CDR3. Losses at the gene ends were 7 bases for V and 0 bases for J; bases not matched to a gene: 13. Germline CDR1 is SQVTM and CDR2 is ANQGSEA. The CDR3 is CSAWGAGGLANTGELFF. CDR3 DNA sequence: TGCAGCGCCTGGGGGGCGGGAGGCCTCGCGAACACCGGGGAGCTGTTTTTT.

The CDR3 loop is CASSLWFSRDSTPKQYF. The DNA for the CDR3 is TGTGCCAGCAGCTTATGGTTTTCGCGGGACAGTACCCCGAAGCAGTACTTC. The chain carries TRBV7-2 and TRBJ2-7, with D perhaps TRBD1 (7 bases). Trimming pared 2 bases from V and 8 bases from J, leaving 25 bases between. Germline V gene data show CDR1 as SGHTA and CDR2 as FQGNSA. The CDR3 is made up of 17 amino acids.

This chain connects TRBV5-1 to TRBJ1-1, with 12 bases identical to TRBD1. Germline CDR1 reads SGHRS; CDR2 reads YFSETQ. The CDR3 is 16 amino acids. Trimming cost V 4 bases and J 3 bases; bases outside gene matches: 7. CDR3 nucleotides: TGCGCCAGCAGCCCGGGACAGGGGGCAAGACACACTGAAGCTTTCTTT. Translated, it gives CASSPGQGARHTEAFF.

This clone was seen once. The chain links TRBV4-2 to TRBJ1-3, with D maybe TRBD1 (6 bases). The germline V gene encodes CDR1 LGHNA and CDR2 YNFKEQ. Trimming shortened V by 1 base and J by 1 base, and 8 bases separated the two germline ends. The CDR3 length is 15 residues. The CDR3 bases are TGTGCCAGCAGCCAAGGGGGGCAATCTGGAAACACCATATATTTT. Translated, it gives CASSQGGQSGNTIYF.

The chain is built from TRBV20-1 and TRBJ1-5; D gene ambiguous. This CDR3 comprises 11 residues. V was trimmed by 0 bases and J by 7 bases, leaving 4 bases between them. Germline V gene sequence: CDR1 DFQATT, CDR2 SNEGSKA (reference sequence). The CDR3 here is CSAREGQPQHF. Here the CDR3 DNA reads TGCAGTGCTAGAGAGGGCCAGCCCCAGCATTTT.

The chain uses TRBV27 and TRBJ2-1; 10 bases are shared with TRBD2. Germline V CDR1 and CDR2: MNHEY, SMNVEV (reference sequence). After removal of 4 bases from V and 8 bases from J, the junction contained 11 bases not matched to a gene. The CDR3 length is 16 residues. The CDR3 sequence is CASSSQASGSSDEQFF. The CDR3 DNA follows: TGTGCCAGCAGTTCCCAGGCTAGCGGGAGTAGTGATGAGCAGTTCTTC.

The chain uses TRBV6-1 and TRBJ1-2; no firm D call. The CDR3 totals 15 residues. Trimming took 2 bases from V and 6 from J, leaving 16 bases between them. CDR1 and CDR2 from the germline V gene are MNHNS and SASEGT. CDR3 bases: TGTGCCAGCAGTGAACCCCACGGTCTTCTTCATGGCTACACCTTC. It encodes CASSEPHGLLHGYTF.

V usage is TRBV5-1 and J usage is TRBJ2-1, with TRBD2 identical over 13 bases. The CDR3 contains 17 residues. Germline V gene sequence: CDR1 SGHRS, CDR2 YFSETQ. Trimming cost V 4 bases and J 6 bases; bases outside gene matches: 10. The CDR3 sequence: CASSLAALAGGGNEQFF. DNA for the CDR3: TGCGCCAGCAGCCTCGCGGCACTAGCGGGGGGGGGCAATGAGCAGTTCTTC.

The chain has TRBV7-6 and TRBJ2-2; 7 bases match TRBD1. V lost 4 bases, J lost 0 bases, and 8 bases stayed unmatched. Germline V gives CDR1 SGHVS, CDR2 FNYEAQ. CDR3 length equals 17 residues. The CDR3 spells CASSWATGASNTGELFF. CDR3 nucleotide sequence: TGTGCCAGCAGCTGGGCAACAGGGGCTTCGAACACCGGGGAGCTGTTTTTT.

The chain has TRBV19 and TRBJ2-7, with TRBD1 matching over 9 bases. Germline V CDR1 and CDR2: LNHDA, SQIVND (reference sequence). There are 16 residues in the CDR3. Trimming took 6 bases from V and 1 from J; bases not matched to a gene: 10. In DNA form, the CDR3 reads TGTGCCAGTAGCCCCTTGGGACAGGGTGGATCCTACGAGCAGTACTTC. Its protein is CASSPLGQGGSYEQYF.

This rearrangement joins TRBV9 to TRBJ2-2; D is possibly TRBD2 (6 bases). CDR3 length: 16 residues. Trimming pared 1 base from V and 5 bases from J, leaving 15 bases between. From germline, CDR1 is SGDLS and CDR2 YYNGEE. This CDR3 reads CASSVNEGEVTGELFF. Here the CDR3 DNA reads TGTGCCAGCAGCGTAAATGAAGGGGAGGTGACCGGGGAGCTGTTTTTT. The full variable domain, completed using reference TRBV9 and TRBJ2-2, is DSGVTQTPKHLITATGQRVTLRCSPRSGDLSVYWYQQSLDQGLQFLIQYYNGEERAKGNILERFSAQQFPDLHSELNLSSLELGDSALYFCASSVNEGEVTGELFFGEGSRLTVL.

J is TRBJ2-5 and V is TRBV7-7; 7 nucleotides line up with TRBD2. CDR1 SSHAT and CDR2 FNYEAQ come from the germline V gene (reference sequence). This CDR3 has 14 amino acids. The V and J ends lost 5 bases and 3 bases, in that order; junction bases with no gene match: 6. The CDR3 sequence is CASSPTGGKETQYF. Written as DNA, the CDR3 is TGTGCCAGCAGCCCTACCGGGGGGAAAGAGACCCAGTACTTC.

J is TRBJ2-3 and V is TRBV6-5; tentatively, D is TRBD1 (6 bases). In germline, CDR1 is MNHEY, CDR2 SVGAGI. The CDR3 contains 16 residues. V was pared by 0 bases and J by 3 bases, with 13 bases between. The CDR3 DNA reads as TGTGCCAGCAGTTACTCCAGGGGCTATGGGACAGATACGCAGTATTTT. It translates to CASSYSRGYGTDTQYF.

The V gene is TRBV7-8, the J gene TRBJ1-2, with TRBD1 matching over 9 bases. V shed 4 bases and J 0 bases; nucleotides not matched to a gene: 3. The CDR3 contains 15 residues. CDR1 is SGHVS and CDR2 is FQNEAQ in the germline V gene. CDR3: CASSWGDRANYGYTF. For the CDR3, the DNA is TGTGCCAGCAGCTGGGGGGACAGGGCTAACTATGGCTACACCTTC.

The CDR3: CASRRGIQNAYEQYF. The CDR3, as DNA: TGTGCCAGCAGAAGAGGGATCCAGAACGCTTACGAGCAGTACTTC. V gene TRBV28 combines with J gene TRBJ2-7, with a weak D call TRBD2 (5 bases). Looked up from germline, CDR1 is MDHEN and CDR2 is SYDVKM. V was pared by 6 bases and J by 4 bases, with 19 bases between. CDR3 length: 15 amino acids.

The chain has TRBV30 and TRBJ2-2, with 11 positions matching TRBD2. Per germline, CDR1 GTSNPN and CDR2 SVGIG (reference sequence). This CDR3 region has 15 residues. V was pared by 2 bases and J by 7 bases, with 6 bases of the junction left unmatched. CDR3: CAWSRGLAVVGELFF. DNA of the CDR3: TGTGCCTGGAGTCGGGGACTAGCGGTGGTCGGGGAGCTGTTTTTT. The full variable domain, completed using reference TRBV30 and TRBJ2-2, is SQTIHQWPATLVQPVGSPLSLECTVEGTSNPNLYWYRQAAGRGLQLLFYSVGIGQISSEVPQNLSASRPQDRQFILSSKKLLLSDSGFYLCAWSRGLAVVGELFFGEGSRLTVL.

The chain joins TRBV5-1 to TRBJ1-2; perhaps TRBD1 as D (6 bases). The CDR3 runs 13 residues. CDR1 is SGHRS, CDR2 YFSETQ, per germline. Trimming took 0 bases from V and 6 from J, leaving 9 bases between them. In nucleotides, the CDR3 is TGCGCCAGCAGCTTGGGGCAGGGGAATGGCTACACCTTC. It yields the protein CASSLGQGNGYTF.

This chain uses TRBV29-1 with TRBJ1-6, with TRBD1 matching 8 bases. This CDR3 contains 13 residues. V gave up 6 bases and J gave up 9 bases; unmatched junction bases: 7. Per germline, CDR1 SQVTM and CDR2 ANQGSEA. The CDR3 reads CSVADRGSSPLHF. In nucleotides, the CDR3 is TGCAGCGTGGCTGACAGGGGAAGTTCACCCCTCCACTTT. The variable domain in full, completed from reference TRBV29-1 and TRBJ1-6, reads SAVISQKPSRDICQRGTSLTIQCQVDSQVTMMFWYRQQPGQSLTLIATANQGSEATYESGFVIDKFPISRPNLTFSTLTVSNMSPEDSSIYLCSVADRGSSPLHFGNGTRLTVT.